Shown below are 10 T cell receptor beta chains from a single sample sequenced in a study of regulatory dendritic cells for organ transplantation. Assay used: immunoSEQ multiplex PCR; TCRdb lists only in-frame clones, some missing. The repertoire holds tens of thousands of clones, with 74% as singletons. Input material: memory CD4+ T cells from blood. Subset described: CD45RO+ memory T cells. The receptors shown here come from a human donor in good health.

DNA for the CDR3: TGTGCTGCTTCTTCGACAGGGTCAGGCGAGCAGTACTTC. This encodes CAASSTGSGEQYF. This chain links TRBV7-9 with TRBJ2-7; 7 bases align to TRBD1. The CDR3 consists of 13 residues. CDR1 is SEHNR, CDR2 FQNEAQ, per germline (reference sequence). Full variable domain (remainder filled in from reference TRBV7-9 and TRBJ2-7): DTGVSQNPRHKITKRGQNVTFRCDPISEHNRLYWYRQTLGQGPEFLTYFQNEAQLEKSRLLSDRFSAERPKGSFSTLEIQRTEQGDSAMYLCAASSTGSGEQYFGPGTRLTVT.

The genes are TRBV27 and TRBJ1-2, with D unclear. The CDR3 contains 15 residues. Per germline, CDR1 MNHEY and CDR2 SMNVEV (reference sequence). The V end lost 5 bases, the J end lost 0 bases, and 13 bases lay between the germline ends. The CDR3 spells CASSPREIANYGYTF. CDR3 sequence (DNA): TGTGCCAGCAGTCCCCGGGAAATAGCTAACTATGGCTACACCTTC.

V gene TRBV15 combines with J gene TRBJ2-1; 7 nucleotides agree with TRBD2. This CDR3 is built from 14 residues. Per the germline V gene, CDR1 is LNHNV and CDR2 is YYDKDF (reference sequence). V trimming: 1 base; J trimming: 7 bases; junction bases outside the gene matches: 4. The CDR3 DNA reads TGTGCCACCAGCAGAGGTGGCGGGGGAAATGAGCAGTTCTTC. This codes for CATSRGGGGNEQFF.

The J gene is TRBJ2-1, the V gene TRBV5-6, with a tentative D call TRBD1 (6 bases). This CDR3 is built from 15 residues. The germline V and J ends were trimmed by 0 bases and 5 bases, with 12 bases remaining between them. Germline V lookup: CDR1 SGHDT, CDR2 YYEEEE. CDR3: CASSLEQGRNNEQFF. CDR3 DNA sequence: TGTGCCAGCAGCTTGGAACAGGGACGGAACAATGAGCAGTTCTTC.

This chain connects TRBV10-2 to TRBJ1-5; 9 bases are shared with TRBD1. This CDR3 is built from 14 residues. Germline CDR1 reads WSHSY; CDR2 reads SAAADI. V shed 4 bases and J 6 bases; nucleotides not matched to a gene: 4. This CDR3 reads CASSGSDRGQPQHF. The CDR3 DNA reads TGCGCCAGCAGTGGTTCGGACAGGGGTCAGCCCCAGCATTTT.

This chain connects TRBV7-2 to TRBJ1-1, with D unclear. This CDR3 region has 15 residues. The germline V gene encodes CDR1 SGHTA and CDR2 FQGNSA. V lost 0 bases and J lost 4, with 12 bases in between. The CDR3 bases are TGTGCCAGCAGCTTAGCCACAGCATACTCCACTGAAGCTTTCTTT. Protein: CASSLATAYSTEAFF.

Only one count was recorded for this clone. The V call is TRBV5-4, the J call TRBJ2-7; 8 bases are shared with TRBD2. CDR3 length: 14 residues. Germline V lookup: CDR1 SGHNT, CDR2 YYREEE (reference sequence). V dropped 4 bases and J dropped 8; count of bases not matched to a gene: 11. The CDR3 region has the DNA TGTGCCAGCAGCCGGGGGGGTTCTAGCGGGCAGCAGTACTTC. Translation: CASSRGGSSGQQYF.

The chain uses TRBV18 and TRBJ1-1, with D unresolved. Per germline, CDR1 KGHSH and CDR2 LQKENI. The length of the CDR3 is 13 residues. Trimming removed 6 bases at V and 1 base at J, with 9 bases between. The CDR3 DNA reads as TGTGCCAGCTCCAACGACAAGAACACTGAAGCTTTCTTT. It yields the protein CASSNDKNTEAFF.

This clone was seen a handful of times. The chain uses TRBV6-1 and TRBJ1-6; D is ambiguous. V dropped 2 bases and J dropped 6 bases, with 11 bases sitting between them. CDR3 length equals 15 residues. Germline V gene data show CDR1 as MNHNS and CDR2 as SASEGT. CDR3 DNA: TGTGCCAGCAGTGAATTGGAGAAAGCTAATTCACCCCTCCACTTT. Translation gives CASSELEKANSPLHF.

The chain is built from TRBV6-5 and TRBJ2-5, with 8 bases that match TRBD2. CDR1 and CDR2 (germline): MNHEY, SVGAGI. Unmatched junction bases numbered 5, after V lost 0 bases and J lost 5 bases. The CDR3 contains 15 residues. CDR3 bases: TGTGCCAGCAGTTACTCCGGGGCTAGCGGGGAGACCCAGTACTTC. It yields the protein CASSYSGASGETQYF.